This TCR beta chain was sequenced in a study of T cell repertoires in cytomegalovirus infection. Study overall: Public TCR beta signatures provided an indication of both CMV infection and a matching HLA type.

TCRdb analysed the reads with MiXCR anew, one entry per CDR3 protein. The sample has roughly 500,000 distinct CDR3 sequences; roughly a third are singletons. Worth noting for this clonotype: Its antigen is unidentified.

Study conclusions and caveats: The ex vivo response was dominated by HLA-C-restricted CMV-specific TCR beta clonotypes.

The receptor was derived from a human donor in good health (CMV status not recorded). Some clones in this sample may be carry-over from other donors' samples. Material: cultured PBMCs, obtained from culture after CMV antigen stimulation.

CDR3 DNA: TGTGCCAGTAGTATCGCGAGACAGGGGTTTGCTAACTATGGCTACACCTTC. It yields the protein CASSIARQGFANYGYTF. V gene TRBV19 combines with J gene TRBJ1-2, with TRBD1 matching over 8 bases. CDR1 is LNHDA, CDR2 SQIVND, per germline (reference sequence). The CDR3 has 17 amino acids. V shed 3 bases and J 0 bases; nucleotides not matched to a gene: 9.